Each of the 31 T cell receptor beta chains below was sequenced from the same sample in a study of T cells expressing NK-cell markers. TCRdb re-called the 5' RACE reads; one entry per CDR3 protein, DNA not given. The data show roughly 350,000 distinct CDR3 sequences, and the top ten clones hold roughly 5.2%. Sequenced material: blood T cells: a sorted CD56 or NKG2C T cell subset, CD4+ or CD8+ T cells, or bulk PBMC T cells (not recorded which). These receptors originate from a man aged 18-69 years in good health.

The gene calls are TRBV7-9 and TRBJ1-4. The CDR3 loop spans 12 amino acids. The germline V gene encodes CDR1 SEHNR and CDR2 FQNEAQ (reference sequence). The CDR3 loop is CASSLNHKKLFF.

The CDR3 sequence: CASSLVGSTHQPQHF. The chain has TRBV5-1 and TRBJ1-5. The germline CDR1 and CDR2 sequences are SGHRS and YFSETQ. The CDR3 sequence is 15 residues long.

CDR3 in amino acids: CASSGRTNTGELFF. The chain carries TRBV2 and TRBJ2-2; TCRdb names TRBD2, which stays unverified in the absence of DNA. The CDR3 loop spans 14 amino acids. The germline V gene has CDR1 SNHLY and CDR2 FYNNEI.

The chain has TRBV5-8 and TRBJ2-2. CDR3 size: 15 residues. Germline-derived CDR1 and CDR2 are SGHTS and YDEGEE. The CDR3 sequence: CASSWAAKISGELFF.

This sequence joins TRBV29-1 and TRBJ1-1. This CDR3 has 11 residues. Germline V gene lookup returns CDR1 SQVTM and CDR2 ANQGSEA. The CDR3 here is CSSRHRTEAFF.

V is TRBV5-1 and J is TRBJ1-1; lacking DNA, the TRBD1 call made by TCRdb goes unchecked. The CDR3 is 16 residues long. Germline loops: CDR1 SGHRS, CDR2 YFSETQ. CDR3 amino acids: CASSLGFREVKTEAFF.

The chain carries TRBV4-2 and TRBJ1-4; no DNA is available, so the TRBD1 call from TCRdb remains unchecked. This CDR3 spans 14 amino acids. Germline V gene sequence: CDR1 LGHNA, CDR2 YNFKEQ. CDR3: CASSQESGNEKLFF.

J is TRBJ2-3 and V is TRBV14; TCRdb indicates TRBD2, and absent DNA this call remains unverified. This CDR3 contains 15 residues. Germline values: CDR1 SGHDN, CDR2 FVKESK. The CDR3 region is CASSLGGLPTDTQYF.

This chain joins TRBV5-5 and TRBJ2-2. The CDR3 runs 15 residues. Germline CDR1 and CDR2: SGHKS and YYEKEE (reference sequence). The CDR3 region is CASSLEFPDTGELFF.

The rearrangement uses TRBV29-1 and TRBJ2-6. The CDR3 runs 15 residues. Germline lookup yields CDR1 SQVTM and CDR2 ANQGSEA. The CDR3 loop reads CSVSGEYSGANVLTF.

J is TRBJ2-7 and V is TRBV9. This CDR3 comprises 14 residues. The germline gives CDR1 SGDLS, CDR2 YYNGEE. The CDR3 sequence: CASSVVPTSYEQYF.

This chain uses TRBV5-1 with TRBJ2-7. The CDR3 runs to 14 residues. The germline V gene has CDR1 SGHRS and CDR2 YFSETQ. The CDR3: CASTKRESSYEQYF.

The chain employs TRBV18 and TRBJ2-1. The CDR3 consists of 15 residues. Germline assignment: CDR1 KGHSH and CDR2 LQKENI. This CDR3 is CASSPRMSSYNEQFF. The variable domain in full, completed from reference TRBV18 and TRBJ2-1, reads NAGVMQNPRHLVRRRGQEARLRCSPMKGHSHVYWYRQLPEEGLKFMVYLQKENIIDESGMPKERFSAEFPKEGPSILRIQQVVRGDSAAYFCASSPRMSSYNEQFFGPGTRLTVL.

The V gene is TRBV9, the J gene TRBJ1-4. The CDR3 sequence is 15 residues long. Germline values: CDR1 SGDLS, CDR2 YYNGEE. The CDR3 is CASSVEGSTNEKLFF.

The CDR3 spells CASTRTDTVAQYF. The chain uses TRBV12-3 or TRBV12-4 and TRBJ2-3; the D call from TCRdb, TRBD2, cannot be confirmed without DNA. The CDR3 extends over 13 amino acids.

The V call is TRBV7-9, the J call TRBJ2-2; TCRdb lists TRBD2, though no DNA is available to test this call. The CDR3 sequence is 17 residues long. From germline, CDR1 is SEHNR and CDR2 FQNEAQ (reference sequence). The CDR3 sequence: CASSRLDVRAHTGELFF.

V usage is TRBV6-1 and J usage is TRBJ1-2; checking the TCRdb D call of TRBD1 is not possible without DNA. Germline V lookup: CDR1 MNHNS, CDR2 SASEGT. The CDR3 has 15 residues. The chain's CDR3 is CASLTTTGGMAGYTF.

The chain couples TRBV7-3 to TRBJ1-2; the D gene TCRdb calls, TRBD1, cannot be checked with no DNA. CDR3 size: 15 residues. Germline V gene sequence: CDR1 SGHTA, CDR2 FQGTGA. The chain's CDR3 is CASSPGGQGNYGYTF.

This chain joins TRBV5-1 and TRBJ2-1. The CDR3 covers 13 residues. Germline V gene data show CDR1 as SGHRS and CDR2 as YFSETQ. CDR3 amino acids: CASSLASKNEQFF.

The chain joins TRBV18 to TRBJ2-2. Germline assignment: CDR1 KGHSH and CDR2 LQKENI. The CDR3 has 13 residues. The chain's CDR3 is CASSLLKDGELFF.

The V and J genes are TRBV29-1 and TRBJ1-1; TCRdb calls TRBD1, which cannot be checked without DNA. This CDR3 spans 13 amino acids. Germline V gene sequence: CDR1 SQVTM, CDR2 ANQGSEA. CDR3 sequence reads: CSVSRALNTEAFF.

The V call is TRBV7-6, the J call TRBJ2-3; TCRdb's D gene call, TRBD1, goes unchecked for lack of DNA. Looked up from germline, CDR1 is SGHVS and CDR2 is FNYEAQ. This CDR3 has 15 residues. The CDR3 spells CASSRTGTVRDTQYF.

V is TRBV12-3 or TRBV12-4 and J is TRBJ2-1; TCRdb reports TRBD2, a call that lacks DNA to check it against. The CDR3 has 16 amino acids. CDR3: CASSFRTSGQGEEQFF.

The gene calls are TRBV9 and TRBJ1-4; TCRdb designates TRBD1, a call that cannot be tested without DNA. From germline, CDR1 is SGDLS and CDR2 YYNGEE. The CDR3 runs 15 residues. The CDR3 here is CASSVWDRLGEKLFF.

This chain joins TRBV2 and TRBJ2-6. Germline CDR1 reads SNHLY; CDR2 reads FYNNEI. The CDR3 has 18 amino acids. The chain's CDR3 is CASMKVATRSSGANVLTF.

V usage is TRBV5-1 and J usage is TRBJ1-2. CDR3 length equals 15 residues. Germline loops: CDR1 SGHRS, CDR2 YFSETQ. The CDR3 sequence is CASSLDVHLDYGYTF.

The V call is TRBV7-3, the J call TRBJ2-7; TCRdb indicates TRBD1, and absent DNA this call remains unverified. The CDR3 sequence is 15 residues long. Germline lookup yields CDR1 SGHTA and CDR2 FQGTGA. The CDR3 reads CASSLTRTGSNEQYF.

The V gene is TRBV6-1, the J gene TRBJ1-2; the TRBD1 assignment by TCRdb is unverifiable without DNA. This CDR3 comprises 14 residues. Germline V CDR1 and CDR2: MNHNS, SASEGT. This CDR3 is CASRDQGQGIGYTF.

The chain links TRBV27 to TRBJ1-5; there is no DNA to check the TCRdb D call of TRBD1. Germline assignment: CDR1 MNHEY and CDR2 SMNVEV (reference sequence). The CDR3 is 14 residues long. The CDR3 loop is CASGPQGVRQPQHF.

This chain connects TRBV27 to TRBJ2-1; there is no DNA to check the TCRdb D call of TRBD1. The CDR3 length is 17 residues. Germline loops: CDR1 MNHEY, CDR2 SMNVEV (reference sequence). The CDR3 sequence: CASSFESRTGTINEQFF.

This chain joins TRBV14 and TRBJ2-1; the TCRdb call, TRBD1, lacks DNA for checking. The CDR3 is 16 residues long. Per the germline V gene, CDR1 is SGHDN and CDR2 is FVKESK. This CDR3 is CASSDQGALSYNEQFF. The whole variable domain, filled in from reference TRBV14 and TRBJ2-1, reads EAGVTQFPSHSVIEKGQTVTLRCDPISGHDNLYWYRRVMGKEIKFLLHFVKESKQDESGMPNNRFLAERTGGTYSTLKVQPAELEDSGVYFCASSDQGALSYNEQFFGPGTRLTVL.